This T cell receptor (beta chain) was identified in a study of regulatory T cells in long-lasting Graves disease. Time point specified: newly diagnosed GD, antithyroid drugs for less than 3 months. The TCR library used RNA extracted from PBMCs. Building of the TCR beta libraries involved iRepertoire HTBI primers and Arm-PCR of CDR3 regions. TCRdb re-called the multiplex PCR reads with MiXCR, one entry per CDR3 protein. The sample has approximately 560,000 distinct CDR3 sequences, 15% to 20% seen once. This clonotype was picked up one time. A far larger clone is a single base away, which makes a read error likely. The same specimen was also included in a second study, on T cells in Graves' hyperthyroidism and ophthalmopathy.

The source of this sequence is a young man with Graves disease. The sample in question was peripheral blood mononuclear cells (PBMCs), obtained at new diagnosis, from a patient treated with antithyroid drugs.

The CDR3 DNA is TGTGCCAGCAGTTCCTCGGGACAGGGCCACAATGAGCAGTTCTTC. Amino acid sequence: CASSSSGQGHNEQFF. The chain joins TRBV28 to TRBJ2-3, with 9 bases lining up with TRBD1. The assigned J gene may be wrong: the sequence end matches TRBJ2-1 better. Germline CDR1 reads MDHEN; CDR2 reads SYDVKM. The CDR3 runs 15 residues.